The source of this T cell receptor (beta chain) is a study of identical twins. Only a few counts were recorded for this clonotype. TCRdb re-called the 5' RACE reads through MiXCR, storing one row per CDR3 protein. The data contain roughly 190,000 distinct CDR3 sequences, approximately 15% of them seen just once; the ten biggest clones take up roughly two fifths. This same sample was also part of a study on T cells expressing NK-cell markers. In that study: According to the study, TCR beta repertoires originated from sorted CD3+CD56+NKG2C+, CD3+CD56+NKG2C- and CD3+CD56-NKG2C+ T cells.

The specimen sequenced was CD8+ T cells sorted from blood. The TCR comes from a woman between 18 and 29 years old in good health.

CDR3 nucleotide sequence: TGTGCCAGCAGCTTTCTTCCGGGAGCGGACAATGAGCAGTTCTTC. Its protein product is CASSFLPGADNEQFF. This rearrangement joins TRBV5-5 to TRBJ2-1; TRBD2 might be the D (6 bases). The CDR3 length is 15 residues. V was clipped by 2 bases and J by 5 bases, with 14 bases between them. Germline CDR1 SGHKS, CDR2 YYEKEE (reference sequence).